This TCR beta chain was sequenced for a study of blood T cells in healthy people across ages. Next came a second PCR, run for about 6 to 12 cycles, which used a sample-barcoded 5' primer along with a J-beta primer mix. TCRdb itself ran the 5' RACE reads through MiXCR, one entry per CDR3 protein. The profile covers about 1.4 million distinct CDR3 sequences, with 45% to 70% appearing a single time and roughly 6.3% taken by the ten largest. This clonotype was seen just once. This CDR3 contains 11 residues. With V trimmed by 4 bases and J by 7 bases, 3 bases remained unmatched. CDR1 and CDR2 (germline): DFQATT, SNEGSKA (reference sequence).

The specimen was blood. The clonotype originates from a man aged 18 to 29 in good health. The V and J genes are TRBV20-1 and TRBJ2-7; the match to TRBD2 covers 8 bases. For the CDR3, the DNA is TGCAGTGCTAAGACTAGCGTTGAGCAGTACTTC. Residues: CSAKTSVEQYF.